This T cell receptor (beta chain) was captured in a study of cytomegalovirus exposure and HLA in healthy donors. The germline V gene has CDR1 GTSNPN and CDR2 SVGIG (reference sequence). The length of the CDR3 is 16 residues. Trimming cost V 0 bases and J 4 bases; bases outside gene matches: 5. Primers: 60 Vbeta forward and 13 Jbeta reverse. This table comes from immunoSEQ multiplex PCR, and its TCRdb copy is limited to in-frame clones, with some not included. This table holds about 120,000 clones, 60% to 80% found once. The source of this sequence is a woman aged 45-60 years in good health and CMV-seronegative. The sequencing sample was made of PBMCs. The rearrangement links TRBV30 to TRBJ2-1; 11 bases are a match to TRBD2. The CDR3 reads CAWSVPTSGTYNEQFF. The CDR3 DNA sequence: TGTGCCTGGAGTGTGCCGACTAGCGGGACGTACAATGAGCAGTTCTTC. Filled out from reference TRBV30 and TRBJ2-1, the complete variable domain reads SQTIHQWPATLVQPVGSPLSLECTVEGTSNPNLYWYRQAAGRGLQLLFYSVGIGQISSEVPQNLSASRPQDRQFILSSKKLLLSDSGFYLCAWSVPTSGTYNEQFFGPGTRLTVL.